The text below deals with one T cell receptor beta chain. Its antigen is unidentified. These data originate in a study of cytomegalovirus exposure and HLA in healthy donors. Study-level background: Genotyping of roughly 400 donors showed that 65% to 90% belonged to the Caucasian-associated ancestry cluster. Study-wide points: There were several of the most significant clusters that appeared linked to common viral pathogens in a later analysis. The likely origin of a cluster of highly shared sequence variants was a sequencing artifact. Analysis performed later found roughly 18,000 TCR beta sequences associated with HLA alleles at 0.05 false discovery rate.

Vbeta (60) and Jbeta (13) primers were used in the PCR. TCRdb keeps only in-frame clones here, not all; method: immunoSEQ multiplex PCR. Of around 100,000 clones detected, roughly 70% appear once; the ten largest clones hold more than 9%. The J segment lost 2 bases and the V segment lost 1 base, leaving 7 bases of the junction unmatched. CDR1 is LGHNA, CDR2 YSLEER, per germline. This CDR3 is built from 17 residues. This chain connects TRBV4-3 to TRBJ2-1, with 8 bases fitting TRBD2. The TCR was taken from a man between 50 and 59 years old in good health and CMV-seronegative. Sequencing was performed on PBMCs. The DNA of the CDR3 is TGCGCCAGCAGCCAAGCTCCCAGCGGGAGAGCCTACAATGAGCAGTTCTTC. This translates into CASSQAPSGRAYNEQFF.